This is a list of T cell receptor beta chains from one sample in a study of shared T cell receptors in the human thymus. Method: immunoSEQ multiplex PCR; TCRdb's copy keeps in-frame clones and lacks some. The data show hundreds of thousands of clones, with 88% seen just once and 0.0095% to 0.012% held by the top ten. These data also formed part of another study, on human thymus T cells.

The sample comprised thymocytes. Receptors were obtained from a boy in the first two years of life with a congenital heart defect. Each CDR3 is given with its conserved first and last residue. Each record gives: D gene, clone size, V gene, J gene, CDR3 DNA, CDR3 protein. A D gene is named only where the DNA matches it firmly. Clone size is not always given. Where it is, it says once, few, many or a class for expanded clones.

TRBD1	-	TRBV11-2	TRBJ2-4	TGTGCCAGCAGCCTCCGGGACAGGGTGAACATTCAGTACTTC	CASSLRDRVNIQYF
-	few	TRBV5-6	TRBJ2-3	TGTGCCAGCAGCTTGGCCGCAGGGTCGGACCGCACAGATACGCAGTATTTT	CASSLAAGSDRTDTQYF
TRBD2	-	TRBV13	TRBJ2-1	TGTGCCAGCACCCAGGGACTAGCGGTCGATGAGCAGTTCTTC	CASTQGLAVDEQFF
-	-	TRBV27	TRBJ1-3	TGTGCCAGCAGTCCTGGAGCAGGGGACATTCGTAACGGAAACACCATATATTTT	CASSPGAGDIRNGNTIYF
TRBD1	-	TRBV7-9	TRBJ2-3	TGTGCCAGCAGCTTAGAGGGGGCCAGGAGCACAGATACGCAGTATTTT	CASSLEGARSTDTQYF
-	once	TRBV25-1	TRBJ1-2	TGTGCCAGCAGTGTCCCACAGGGAGCTGGCTACACCTTC	CASSVPQGAGYTF
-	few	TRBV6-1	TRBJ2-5	TGTGCCAGCAGTGAAGGACGACTAGAACAAGAGACCCAGTACTTC	CASSEGRLEQETQYF
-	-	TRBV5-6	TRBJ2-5	TGTGCCAGCAGCTTGTCCCAGCGCCATAGCCAAGAGACCCAGTACTTC	CASSLSQRHSQETQYF
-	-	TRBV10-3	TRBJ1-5	TGTGCCATCAGTGGACAACCCCATCAGCCCCAGCATTTT	CAISGQPHQPQHF
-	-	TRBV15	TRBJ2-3	TGTGCCACCAGCATACGTGGGAAGGGGGATACGCAGTATTTT	CATSIRGKGDTQYF
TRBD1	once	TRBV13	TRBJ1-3	TGTGCCAGCAGCTTAAACAGGGGTAGGCGAAACACCATATATTTT	CASSLNRGRRNTIYF
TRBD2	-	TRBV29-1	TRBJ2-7	TGCAGCGTCTGCCCCGGGAGGAGATACGAGCAGTACTTC	CSVCPGRRYEQYF
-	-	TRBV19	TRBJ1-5	TGTGCCAGTGACACACGTCATCAGCCCCAGCATTTT	CASDTRHQPQHF
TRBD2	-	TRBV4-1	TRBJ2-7	TGCGCCAGCAGCCAAGATCCGTCCGGGAGGGAAGACGAGCAGTACTTC	CASSQDPSGREDEQYF
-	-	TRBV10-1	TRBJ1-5	TGCGCCAGCAGTGAGTGGAAGGGAGATCAGCCCCAGCATTTT	CASSEWKGDQPQHF
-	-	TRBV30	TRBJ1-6	TGTGCCTGGGGCACCAGCTATAATTCACCCCTCCACTTT	CAWGTSYNSPLHF